This T cell receptor beta chain appears in the sequencing data of a study of blood T cell repertoires in COVID-19. Across the whole study: In each case, the material was cDNA or gDNA derived from T cells, B-cell-depleted T cells, or PBMCs.

Followed over time, Seattle patients had been enrolled while infection was active. From germline, CDR1 is SGHAT and CDR2 FQDESV (reference sequence). The CDR3 contains 13 residues. J lost 5 bases, V lost 5 bases, and 4 bases had no gene match. Source study methods: The assay estimated nucleated cells by amplifying reference gene primers. Clones were read by immunoSEQ multiplex PCR, and TCRdb kept only the in-frame ones, dropping some. The V and J calls and clone size were taken over from that table, and D and trimming were inferred from the DNA. The sample yields approximately 240,000 clones, 83% seen once.

The chain has TRBV11-1 and TRBJ2-5; 8 positions agree with TRBD1. The sequencing sample was made of peripheral blood. The sequence was collected from a woman under 40 with COVID-19, enrolled during active disease. The CDR3 spells CASSLWTGETQYF. CDR3 bases: TGTGCCAGCAGCCTCTGGACAGGGGAGACCCAGTACTTC.